What follows describes a single T cell receptor beta chain. This sample is part of a study of CD8+CD57+ T cells in acquired aplastic anemia. Study context: The study obtained an average of around 3.1 ug of DNA from sorted CD4+ and CD8+ cells.

The template for TCR beta VDJ and CDR3 sequence profiling was genomic DNA. TCRdb re-called the reads with MiXCR, one entry per CDR3 protein. The sample records about 200,000 distinct CDR3 sequences, 65% being singletons. Patients chosen for sequencing had shown CD8+CD57+ cell expansion by flow cytometry. Patients, without exception, had severe acquired aplastic anemia. Blood came from patients not yet given any therapy. Per germline, CDR1 MGHDK and CDR2 SYGVNS. V was shortened by 11 bases and J by 1 base, with 9 bases between the two germline ends. This CDR3 is built from 12 residues. The chain has TRBV25-1 and TRBJ1-5; D may be TRBD1 (5 bases). Specimen: sorted CD4+, CD8+, or CD8+CD57+ T cells (not recorded which) from PBMCs. The sequence derives from a human donor with aplastic anemia. In DNA form, the CDR3 reads TGTGCCGCGGGGGACAGCAATCAGCCCCAGCATTTT. Its protein product is CAAGDSNQPQHF. Using reference TRBV25-1 and TRBJ1-5 for the parts outside the CDR3, the full variable domain is EADIYQTPRYLVIGTGKKITLECSQTMGHDKMYWYQQDPGMELHLIHYSYGVNSTEKGDLSSESTVSRIRTEHFPLTLESARPSHTSQYLCAAGDSNQPQHFGDGTRLSIL.